This TCR beta chain was sequenced for a study of CD4+ T cells in melanoma. TCRdb's copy holds only in-frame clones and misses some; the assay was immunoSEQ multiplex PCR. The table has roughly 120,000 clones, 92% seen once; the top ten hold 3.3%. Germline CDR1 and CDR2: SGHRS and YFSETQ. The CDR3 sequence is 13 residues long. V dropped 2 bases and J dropped 6 bases, with 8 bases sitting between them. This sequence was found in a human donor with melanoma. Source material: peripheral blood. The rearrangement uses TRBV5-1 and TRBJ1-4; no reliable D call. In DNA, the CDR3 is TGCGCCAGCAGCTTCATTGCGGATGAAAAACTGTTTTTT. Translation: CASSFIADEKLFF.